Presented here are 20 T cell receptor beta chains from one specimen sequenced in a study of beta chain features in type 1 diabetes. Expressed TCRB transcripts were sequenced because the entire RNA isolate underwent reverse transcription. Produced via immunoSEQ multiplex PCR; TCRdb's table is partial and in-frame only. The sample carries almost 350,000 clones, 6.5% to 10% recorded once. Sequencing was carried out using central memory CD4+ T cells from blood. The source is a woman younger than 30 in good health.

This clone appeared many times. The chain couples TRBV7-2 to TRBJ1-3; possibly TRBD1 for D (5 bases). V was trimmed by 3 bases and J by 5 bases, leaving 11 bases between them. Germline V gene data show CDR1 as SGHTA and CDR2 as FQGNSA. CDR3 length: 14 amino acids. The CDR3 protein is CASSFGAGRNTIYF. CDR3 nucleotide sequence: TGTGCCAGCAGCTTTGGTGCAGGGAGAAACACCATATATTTT. Full variable domain (missing parts from reference TRBV7-2 and TRBJ1-3): GAGVSQSPSNKVTEKGKDVELRCDPISGHTALYWYRQSLGQGLEFLIYFQGNSAPDKSGLPSDRFSAERTGGSVSTLTIQRTQQEDSAVYLCASSFGAGRNTIYFGEGSWLTVV.

At least ten counts were recorded for this clone. The chain has TRBV4-3 and TRBJ2-1, with D maybe TRBD2 (6 bases). The germline V gene encodes CDR1 LGHNA and CDR2 YSLEER. This CDR3 is built from 14 residues. V dropped 3 bases and J dropped 8 bases, with 14 bases sitting between them. The CDR3 nucleotides read TGCGCCAGCAGCCATACTAGCCAAGGGGATGAGCAGTTCTTC. This encodes CASSHTSQGDEQFF.

This clone was seen only a few times. This chain joins TRBV15 and TRBJ2-1; D is undetermined. CDR1 is LNHNV, CDR2 YYDKDF, per germline (reference sequence). The CDR3 is 15 amino acids. Trimming took 2 bases from V and 6 from J, leaving 14 bases between them. The CDR3 DNA follows: TGTGCCACCAGCAGAAATTCTCTGCAGACCAATGAGCAGTTCTTC. This codes for CATSRNSLQTNEQFF.

This clone was seen more than once but under ten times. The chain links TRBV27 to TRBJ2-2; TRBD1 agrees at 8 bases. Trimming cost V 5 bases and J 2 bases; bases outside gene matches: 7. Germline CDR1 reads MNHEY; CDR2 reads SMNVEV (reference sequence). The length of the CDR3 is 16 residues. CDR3 loop: CASSVDPGGNTGELFF. The CDR3, as DNA: TGTGCCAGCAGTGTAGACCCAGGGGGCAACACCGGGGAGCTGTTTTTT.

This sequence joins TRBV5-1 and TRBJ2-7; D uncertain. V was trimmed by 0 bases and J by 3 bases, leaving 4 bases between them. The V gene's germline CDR1 is SGHRS and CDR2 YFSETQ. This CDR3 has 12 residues. CDR3 in DNA: TGCGCCAGCAGCTTGGACCACTACGAGCAGTACTTC. Its translation: CASSLDHYEQYF.

This clone was detected only a few times. The V call is TRBV4-3, the J call TRBJ2-3, with D perhaps given as TRBD1 or TRBD2 (6 bases each). CDR1 is LGHNA and CDR2 is YSLEER in the germline V gene. The CDR3 consists of 15 residues. V was shortened by 3 bases and J by 4 bases, with 14 bases between the two germline ends. The CDR3 spells CASSQLGGFPDTQYF. Here the CDR3 DNA reads TGCGCCAGCAGCCAGTTAGGGGGGTTCCCAGATACGCAGTATTTT.

Turning to this clone: This likely reflects a read error, since a far larger clone is one base away. The genes are TRBV7-3 and TRBJ1-2; 7 bases are shared with TRBD1. The CDR3 consists of 13 residues. The germline V gene encodes CDR1 SGHTA and CDR2 FQGTGA. Trimming at V came to 4 bases and at J to 2 bases, leaving 1 base not matched to a gene. This CDR3 reads CASSSGQNYGYTF. The CDR3 DNA sequence: TGTGCCAGCAGCTCGGGACAGAACTATGGCTACACCTTC.

The rearrangement links TRBV15 to TRBJ2-1; D might be TRBD2 (6 bases). The V gene lost 1 base and the J gene lost 7 bases, with 14 bases spanning the gap. Germline V gene sequence: CDR1 LNHNV, CDR2 YYDKDF (reference sequence). The CDR3 is 15 amino acids. CDR3 residues: CATSRVRGRTNEQFF. As DNA, the CDR3 is TGTGCCACCAGCAGAGTCCGGGGGAGGACAAATGAGCAGTTCTTC. Full variable domain (missing parts from reference TRBV15 and TRBJ2-1): DAMVIQNPRYQVTQFGKPVTLSCSQTLNHNVMYWYQQKSSQAPKLLFHYYDKDFNNEADTPDNFQSRRPNTSFCFLDIRSPGLGDTAMYLCATSRVRGRTNEQFFGPGTRLTVL.

This clone showed up just a few times. The chain employs TRBV13 and TRBJ2-1; no clear D gene. This CDR3 spans 14 amino acids. Germline-derived CDR1 and CDR2 are PRHDT and FYEKMQ (reference sequence). With 6 bases removed from V and 3 bases from J, the gap between germline ends came to 12 bases. CDR3 protein: CASSSAISYNEQFF. DNA of the CDR3: TGTGCCAGCAGTTCCGCAATCAGCTACAATGAGCAGTTCTTC.

This clone showed up many times. This chain connects TRBV7-9 to TRBJ2-1, with 14 bases fitting TRBD2. The CDR3 extends over 17 amino acids. Per the germline V gene, CDR1 is SEHNR and CDR2 is FQNEAQ (reference sequence). Trimming cost V 1 base and J 1 base; bases outside gene matches: 0. The CDR3 coding sequence is TGTGCCAGCAGCTTAGGGACTAGCGGGAGGTCCTACAATGAGCAGTTCTTC. It is translated as CASSLGTSGRSYNEQFF.

J is TRBJ1-1 and V is TRBV7-2; possible D gene TRBD1, 5 bases. The CDR3 sequence is 16 residues long. CDR1 is SGHTA and CDR2 is FQGNSA in the germline V gene. V gave up 6 bases and J gave up 4 bases, with 21 bases separating them. The CDR3 here is CASSPGPWGQSTEAFF. The CDR3 DNA sequence: TGTGCCAGCAGTCCCGGCCCATGGGGCCAGAGCACTGAAGCTTTCTTT. The full variable domain, with the rest looked up from reference TRBV7-2 and TRBJ1-1, is GAGVSQSPSNKVTEKGKDVELRCDPISGHTALYWYRQSLGQGLEFLIYFQGNSAPDKSGLPSDRFSAERTGGSVSTLTIQRTQQEDSAVYLCASSPGPWGQSTEAFFGQGTRLTVV.

This chain connects TRBV7-9 to TRBJ2-5; 11 bases map to TRBD2. The CDR3 has 17 amino acids. Trimming at V came to 3 bases and at J to 3 bases, leaving 9 bases not matched to a gene. Looked up from germline, CDR1 is SEHNR and CDR2 is FQNEAQ (reference sequence). CDR3 coding DNA: TGTGCCAGCAGCTTGAGGCGACTAGCGGGAAAAGAAGAGACCCAGTACTTC. As protein: CASSLRRLAGKEETQYF.

The J gene is TRBJ2-5, the V gene TRBV11-2; D gene ambiguous. CDR3 length equals 14 residues. The V and J ends lost 5 bases and 2 bases respectively, with 12 bases between them. Germline V lookup: CDR1 SGHAT, CDR2 FQNNGV. CDR3: CASSPRTIQETQYF. The CDR3 DNA reads as TGTGCCAGCAGCCCTAGGACGATACAAGAGACCCAGTACTTC.

In its sample, this clone was seen a few times. This rearrangement joins TRBV5-1 to TRBJ1-4; 7 bases match TRBD1. Germline V lookup: CDR1 SGHRS, CDR2 YFSETQ. Trimming at V came to 4 bases and at J to 4 bases, leaving 4 bases not matched to a gene. The CDR3 runs 14 residues. CDR3 sequence (DNA): TGCGCCAGCAGCGGGGGACAGTTTAATGAAAAACTGTTTTTT. Its protein is CASSGGQFNEKLFF.

The rearrangement links TRBV13 to TRBJ2-2; 7 nucleotides agree with TRBD2. The CDR3 totals 18 residues. Germline CDR1 is PRHDT and CDR2 is FYEKMQ (reference sequence). J lost 6 bases, V lost 2 bases, and 15 bases had no gene match. This chain's CDR3 is CASSLLRRAGIRSGELFF. The CDR3 DNA reads as TGTGCCAGCAGCTTATTAAGGAGAGCGGGAATAAGGTCCGGGGAGCTGTTTTTT.

At least ten counts were recorded for this clone. The V gene is TRBV6-5, the J gene TRBJ2-1; D unclear. Germline-derived CDR1 and CDR2 are MNHEY and SVGAGI. The germline V and J ends were trimmed by 2 bases and 3 bases, with 11 bases remaining between them. This CDR3 has 15 amino acids. CDR3 region: CASSYIRQSYNEQFF. Written as DNA, the CDR3 is TGTGCCAGCAGTTACATACGGCAGAGCTACAATGAGCAGTTCTTC.

The CDR3 spells CASSQSRVRGRQERELNTEAFF. The CDR3 bases are TGCGCCAGCAGTCAATCGCGAGTCAGGGGTCGCCAAGAAAGGGAGTTAAACACTGAAGCTTTCTTT. The chain has TRBV23-1 and TRBJ1-1, with a tentative D call TRBD1 (6 bases). TRBV23-1 belongs to the ORF category, with a function that is uncertain. The CDR3 extends over 22 amino acids. The V and J ends lost 0 bases and 2 bases respectively, with 31 bases between them.

J is TRBJ2-1 and V is TRBV13; the match to TRBD2 covers 15 bases. Per germline, CDR1 PRHDT and CDR2 FYEKMQ (reference sequence). The CDR3 has 15 amino acids. With V trimmed by 4 bases and J by 12 bases, 7 bases remained unmatched. DNA of the CDR3: TGTGCCAGCAGCTACGGACTAGCGGGAGGGCTTGTGCAGTTCTTC. This gives the protein CASSYGLAGGLVQFF.

The rearrangement uses TRBV21-1 and TRBJ2-3; the table's D call of TRBD2 was not tested on the DNA. TRBV21-1 is a known pseudogene. The CDR3 is 14 amino acids. The CDR3 loop reads CASSGRGNTDTQYF. In DNA form, the CDR3 reads TGTGCCAGCAGCGGGCGGGGCAACACAGATACGCAGTATTTT.

The rearrangement links TRBV19 to TRBJ2-2; 13 bases agree with TRBD2. There are 18 residues in the CDR3. Germline values: CDR1 LNHDA, CDR2 SQIVND (reference sequence). After removal of 3 bases from V and 6 bases from J, the junction contained 10 bases not matched to a gene. This CDR3 is CASSIFRTSGSRPGELFF. The CDR3 region has the DNA TGTGCCAGTAGTATTTTTAGGACTAGCGGGAGTCGGCCCGGGGAGCTGTTTTTT.